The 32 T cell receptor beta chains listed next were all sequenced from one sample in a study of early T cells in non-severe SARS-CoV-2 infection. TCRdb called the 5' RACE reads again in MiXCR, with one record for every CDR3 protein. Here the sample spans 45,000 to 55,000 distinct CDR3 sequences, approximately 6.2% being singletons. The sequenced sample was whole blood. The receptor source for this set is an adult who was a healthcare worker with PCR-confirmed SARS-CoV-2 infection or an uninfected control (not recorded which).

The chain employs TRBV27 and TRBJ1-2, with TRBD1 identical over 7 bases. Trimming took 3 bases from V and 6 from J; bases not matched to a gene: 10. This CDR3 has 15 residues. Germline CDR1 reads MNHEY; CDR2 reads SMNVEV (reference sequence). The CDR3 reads CASSFGGGRVNGYTF. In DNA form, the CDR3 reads TGTGCCAGCAGTTTCGGAGGGGGCCGTGTAAATGGCTACACCTTC.

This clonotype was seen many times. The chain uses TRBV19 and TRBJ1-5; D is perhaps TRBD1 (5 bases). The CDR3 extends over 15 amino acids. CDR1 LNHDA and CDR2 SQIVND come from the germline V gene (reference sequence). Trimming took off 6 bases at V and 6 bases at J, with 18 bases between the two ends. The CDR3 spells CASRTDSGIAQPQHF. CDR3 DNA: TGTGCCAGTAGAACCGACTCAGGGATAGCTCAGCCCCAGCATTTT.

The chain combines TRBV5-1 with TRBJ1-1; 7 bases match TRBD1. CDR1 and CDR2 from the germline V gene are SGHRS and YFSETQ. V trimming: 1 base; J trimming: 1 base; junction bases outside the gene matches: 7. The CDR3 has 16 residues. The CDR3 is CASSLNRDSQNTEAFF. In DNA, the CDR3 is TGCGCCAGCAGCTTGAATAGGGACAGCCAGAACACTGAAGCTTTCTTT.

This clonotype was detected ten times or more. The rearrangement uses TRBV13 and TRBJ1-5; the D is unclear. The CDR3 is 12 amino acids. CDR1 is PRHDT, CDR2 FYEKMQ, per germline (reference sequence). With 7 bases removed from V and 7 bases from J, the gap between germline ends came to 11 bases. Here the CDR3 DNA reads TGTGCCAGCACCCAAGGCGGGCAGCCCCAGCATTTT. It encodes CASTQGGQPQHF.

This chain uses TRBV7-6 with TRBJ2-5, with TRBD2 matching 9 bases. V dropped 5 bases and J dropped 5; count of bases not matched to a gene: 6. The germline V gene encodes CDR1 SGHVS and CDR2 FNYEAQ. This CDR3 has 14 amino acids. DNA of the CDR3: TGTGCCAGCAGCCGTAGCGGGGGCGGGGAGACCCAGTACTTC. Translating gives CASSRSGGGETQYF.

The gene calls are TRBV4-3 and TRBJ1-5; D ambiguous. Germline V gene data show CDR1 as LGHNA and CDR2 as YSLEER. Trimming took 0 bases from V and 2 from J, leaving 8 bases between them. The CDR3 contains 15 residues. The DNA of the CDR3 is TGCGCCAGCAGCCAAGATTTACCGGGCAATCAGCCCCAGCATTTT. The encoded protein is CASSQDLPGNQPQHF.

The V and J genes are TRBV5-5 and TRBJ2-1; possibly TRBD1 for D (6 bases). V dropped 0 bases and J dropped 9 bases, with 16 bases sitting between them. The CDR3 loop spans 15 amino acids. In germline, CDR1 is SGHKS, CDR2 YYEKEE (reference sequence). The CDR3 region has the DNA TGTGCCAGCAGCTTGGCCGTAGACAGGCGTTTTGAGCAGTTCTTC. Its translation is CASSLAVDRRFEQFF.

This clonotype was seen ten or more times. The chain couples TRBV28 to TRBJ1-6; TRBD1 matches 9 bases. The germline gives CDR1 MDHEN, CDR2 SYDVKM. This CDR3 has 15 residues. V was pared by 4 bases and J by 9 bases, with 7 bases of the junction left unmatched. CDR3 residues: CASSYRDRESSPLHF. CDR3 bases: TGTGCCAGCAGTTACAGGGACAGGGAGAGTTCACCCCTCCACTTT. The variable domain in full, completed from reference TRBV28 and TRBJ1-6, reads DVKVTQSSRYLVKRTGEKVFLECVQDMDHENMFWYRQDPGLGLRLIYFSYDVKMKEKGDIPEGYSVSREKKERFSLILESASTNQTSMYLCASSYRDRESSPLHFGNGTRLTVT.

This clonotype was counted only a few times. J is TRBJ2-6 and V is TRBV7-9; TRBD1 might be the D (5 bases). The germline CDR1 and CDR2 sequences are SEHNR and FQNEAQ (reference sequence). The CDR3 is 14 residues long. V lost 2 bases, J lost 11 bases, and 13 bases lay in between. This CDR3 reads CASSLRSPGYVLTF. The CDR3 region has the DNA TGTGCCAGCAGCTTAAGGTCCCCAGGGTACGTCCTGACTTTC.

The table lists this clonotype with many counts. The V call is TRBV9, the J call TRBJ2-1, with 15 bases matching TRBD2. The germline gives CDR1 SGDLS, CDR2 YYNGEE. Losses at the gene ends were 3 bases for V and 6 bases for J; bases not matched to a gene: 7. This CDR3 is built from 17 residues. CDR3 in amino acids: CASSERTGLAGGNEQFF. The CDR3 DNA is TGTGCCAGCAGCGAGCGGACGGGACTAGCGGGGGGCAATGAGCAGTTCTTC.

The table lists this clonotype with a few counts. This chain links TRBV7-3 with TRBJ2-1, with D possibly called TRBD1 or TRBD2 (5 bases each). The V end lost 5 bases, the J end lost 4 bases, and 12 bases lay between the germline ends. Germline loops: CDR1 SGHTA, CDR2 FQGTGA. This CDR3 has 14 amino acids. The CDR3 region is CASSQGRTYNEQFF. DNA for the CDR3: TGTGCCAGCAGCCAGGGACGGACGTACAATGAGCAGTTCTTC.

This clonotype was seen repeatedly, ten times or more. The CDR3 protein is CASSAQGATNEKLFF. CDR3 bases: TGTGCCAGTAGTGCACAGGGGGCAACTAATGAAAAACTGTTTTTT. The rearrangement uses TRBV19 and TRBJ1-4, with 8 bases that match TRBD1. The CDR3 covers 15 residues. Germline CDR1 reads LNHDA; CDR2 reads SQIVND (reference sequence). The V segment lost 5 bases and the J segment 0 bases; nucleotides outside the gene matches: 2.

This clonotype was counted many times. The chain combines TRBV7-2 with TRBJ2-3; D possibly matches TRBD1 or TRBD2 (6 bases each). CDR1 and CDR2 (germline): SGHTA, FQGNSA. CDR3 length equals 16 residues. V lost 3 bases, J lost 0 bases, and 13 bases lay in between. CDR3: CASSFTWGASTDTQYF. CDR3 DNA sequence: TGTGCCAGCAGCTTTACGTGGGGGGCAAGCACAGATACGCAGTATTTT.

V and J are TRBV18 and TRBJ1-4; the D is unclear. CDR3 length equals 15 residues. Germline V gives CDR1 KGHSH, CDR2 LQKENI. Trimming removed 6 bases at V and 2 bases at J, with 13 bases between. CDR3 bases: TGTGCCAGCTCGTCCTCCTTTTTGACTAATGAAAAACTGTTTTTT. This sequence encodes CASSSSFLTNEKLFF. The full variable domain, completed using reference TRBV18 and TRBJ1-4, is NAGVMQNPRHLVRRRGQEARLRCSPMKGHSHVYWYRQLPEEGLKFMVYLQKENIIDESGMPKERFSAEFPKEGPSILRIQQVVRGDSAAYFCASSSSFLTNEKLFFGSGTQLSVL.

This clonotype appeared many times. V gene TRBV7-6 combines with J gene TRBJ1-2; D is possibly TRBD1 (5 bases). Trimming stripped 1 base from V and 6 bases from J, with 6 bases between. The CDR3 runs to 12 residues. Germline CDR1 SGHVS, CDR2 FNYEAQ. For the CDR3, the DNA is TGTGCCAGCAGCTTAGGCAGGGATGGCTACACCTTC. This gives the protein CASSLGRDGYTF.

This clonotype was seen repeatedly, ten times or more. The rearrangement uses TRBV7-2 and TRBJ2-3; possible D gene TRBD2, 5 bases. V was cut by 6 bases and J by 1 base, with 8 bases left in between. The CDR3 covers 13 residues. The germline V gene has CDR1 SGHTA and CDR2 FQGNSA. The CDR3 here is CASSWTGTDTQYF. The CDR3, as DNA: TGTGCCAGCAGTTGGACTGGCACAGATACGCAGTATTTT.

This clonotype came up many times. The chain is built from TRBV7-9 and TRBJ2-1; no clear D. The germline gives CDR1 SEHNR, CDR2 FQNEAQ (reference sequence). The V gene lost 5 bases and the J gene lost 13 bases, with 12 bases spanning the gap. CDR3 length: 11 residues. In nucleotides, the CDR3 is TGTGCCAGCAGCCCCGTTGAAATTCAGTTCTTC. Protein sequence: CASSPVEIQFF. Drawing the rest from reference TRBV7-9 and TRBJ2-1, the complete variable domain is DTGVSQNPRHKITKRGQNVTFRCDPISEHNRLYWYRQTLGQGPEFLTYFQNEAQLEKSRLLSDRFSAERPKGSFSTLEIQRTEQGDSAMYLCASSPVEIQFFGPGTRLTVL.

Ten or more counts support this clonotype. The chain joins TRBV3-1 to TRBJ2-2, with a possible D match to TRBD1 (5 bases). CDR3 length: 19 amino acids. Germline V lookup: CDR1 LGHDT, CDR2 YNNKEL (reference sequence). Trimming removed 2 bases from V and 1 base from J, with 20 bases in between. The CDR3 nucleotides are TGTGCCAGCAGCCAAATCAGCCCGGTAGGCAGGGAGAACACCGGGGAGCTGTTTTTT. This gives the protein CASSQISPVGRENTGELFF.

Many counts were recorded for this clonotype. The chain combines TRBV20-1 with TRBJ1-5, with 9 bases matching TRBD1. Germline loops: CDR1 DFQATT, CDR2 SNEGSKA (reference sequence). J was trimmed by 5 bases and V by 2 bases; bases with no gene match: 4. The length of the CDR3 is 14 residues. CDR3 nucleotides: TGCAGTGCTAGACAAAGACAGGGGGATCAGCCCCAGCATTTT. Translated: CSARQRQGDQPQHF.

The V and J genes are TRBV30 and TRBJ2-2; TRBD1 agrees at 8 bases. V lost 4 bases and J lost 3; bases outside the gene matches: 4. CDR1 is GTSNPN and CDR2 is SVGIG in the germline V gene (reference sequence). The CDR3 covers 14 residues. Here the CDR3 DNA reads TGTGCCTGGAAAGGGACAGGCTACACCGGGGAGCTGTTTTTT. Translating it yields CAWKGTGYTGELFF.

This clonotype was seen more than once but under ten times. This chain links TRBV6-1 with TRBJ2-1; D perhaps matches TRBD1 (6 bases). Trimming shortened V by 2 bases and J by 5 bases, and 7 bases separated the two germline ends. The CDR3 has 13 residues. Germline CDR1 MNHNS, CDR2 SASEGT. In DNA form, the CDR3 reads TGTGCCAGCAGTGAACAGGGGCACAATGAGCAGTTCTTC. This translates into CASSEQGHNEQFF.

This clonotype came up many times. CDR3 coding DNA: TGTGCCAGCAGCCCCTCGGCGACGGTTGCAACTAATGAAAAACTGTTTTTT. It is translated as CASSPSATVATNEKLFF. The rearrangement uses TRBV7-9 and TRBJ1-4; unclear D gene. The germline V and J ends were trimmed by 5 bases and 0 bases, with 16 bases remaining between them. Germline lookup yields CDR1 SEHNR and CDR2 FQNEAQ (reference sequence). CDR3 size: 17 residues.

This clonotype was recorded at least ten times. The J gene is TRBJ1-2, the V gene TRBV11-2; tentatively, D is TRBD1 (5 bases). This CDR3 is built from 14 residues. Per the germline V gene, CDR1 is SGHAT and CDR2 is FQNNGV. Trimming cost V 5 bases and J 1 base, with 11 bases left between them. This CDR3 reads CASSPDRHNYGYTF. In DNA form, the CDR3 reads TGTGCCAGCAGCCCTGACAGACATAACTATGGCTACACCTTC. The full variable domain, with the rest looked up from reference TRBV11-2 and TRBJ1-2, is EAGVAQSPRYKIIEKRQSVAFWCNPISGHATLYWYQQILGQGPKLLIQFQNNGVVDDSQLPKDRFSAERLKGVDSTLKIQPAKLEDSAVYLCASSPDRHNYGYTFGSGTRLTVV.

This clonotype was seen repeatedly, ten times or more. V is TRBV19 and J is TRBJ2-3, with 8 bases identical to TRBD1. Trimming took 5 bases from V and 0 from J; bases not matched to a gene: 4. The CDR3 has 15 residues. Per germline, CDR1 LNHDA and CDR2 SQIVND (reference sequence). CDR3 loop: CASSHRTGSTDTQYF. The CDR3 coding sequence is TGTGCCAGTAGTCACCGGACAGGGAGCACAGATACGCAGTATTTT.

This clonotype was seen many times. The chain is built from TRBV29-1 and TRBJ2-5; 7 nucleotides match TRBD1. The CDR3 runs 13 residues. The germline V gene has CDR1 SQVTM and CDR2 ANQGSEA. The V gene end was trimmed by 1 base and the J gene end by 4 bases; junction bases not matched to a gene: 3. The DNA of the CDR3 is TGCAGCGTTGAAGGGCAGGGGGTAGAGACCCAGTACTTC. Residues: CSVEGQGVETQYF.

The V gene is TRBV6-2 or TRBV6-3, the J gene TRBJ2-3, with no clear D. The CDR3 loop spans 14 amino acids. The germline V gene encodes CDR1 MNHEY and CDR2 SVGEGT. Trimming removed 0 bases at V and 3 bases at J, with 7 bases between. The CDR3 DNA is TGTGCCAGCAGTTACTCCCGCGCGACAGATACGCAGTATTTT. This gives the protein CASSYSRATDTQYF.

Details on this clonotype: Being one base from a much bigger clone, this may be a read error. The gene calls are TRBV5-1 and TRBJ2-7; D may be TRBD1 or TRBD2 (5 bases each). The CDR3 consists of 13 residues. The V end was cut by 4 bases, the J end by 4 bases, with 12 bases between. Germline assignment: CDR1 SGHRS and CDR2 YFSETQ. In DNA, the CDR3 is TGCGCCAGCAGCCGGGGCAGCGGATACGAGCAGTACTTC. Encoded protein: CASSRGSGYEQYF.

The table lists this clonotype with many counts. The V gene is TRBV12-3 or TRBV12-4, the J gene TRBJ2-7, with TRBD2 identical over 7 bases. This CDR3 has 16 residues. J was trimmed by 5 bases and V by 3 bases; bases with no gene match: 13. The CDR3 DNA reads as TGTGCCAGCAGTTTTGGCGGGGGAGGTCAGGCACACGAGCAGTACTTC. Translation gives CASSFGGGGQAHEQYF.

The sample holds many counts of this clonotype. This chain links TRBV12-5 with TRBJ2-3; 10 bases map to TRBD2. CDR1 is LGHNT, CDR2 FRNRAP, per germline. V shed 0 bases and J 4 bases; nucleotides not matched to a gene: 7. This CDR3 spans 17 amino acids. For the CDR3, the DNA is TGTGCTAGTGGTTTGGTACGGGTAGCGGGGGGCCCAGATACGCAGTATTTT. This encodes CASGLVRVAGGPDTQYF.

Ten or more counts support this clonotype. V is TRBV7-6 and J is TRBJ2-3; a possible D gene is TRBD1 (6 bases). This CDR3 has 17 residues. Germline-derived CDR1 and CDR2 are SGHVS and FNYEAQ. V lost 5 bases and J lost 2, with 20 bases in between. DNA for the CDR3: TGTGCCAGCAGCCCCCCCCCCGGACAGAAGCTCACAGATACGCAGTATTTT. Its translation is CASSPPPGQKLTDTQYF.

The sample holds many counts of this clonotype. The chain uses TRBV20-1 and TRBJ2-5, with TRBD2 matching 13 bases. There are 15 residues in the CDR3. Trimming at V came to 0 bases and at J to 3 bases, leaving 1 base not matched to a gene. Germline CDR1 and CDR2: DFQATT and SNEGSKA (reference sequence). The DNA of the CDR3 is TGCAGTGCTAGAGATGGGACTAGCGGGGAAGAGACCCAGTACTTC. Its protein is CSARDGTSGEETQYF.

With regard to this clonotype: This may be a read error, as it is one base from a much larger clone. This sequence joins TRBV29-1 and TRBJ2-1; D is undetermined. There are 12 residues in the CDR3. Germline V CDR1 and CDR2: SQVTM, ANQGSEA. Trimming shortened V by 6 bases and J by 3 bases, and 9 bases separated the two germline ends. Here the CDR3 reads CSVDPNYNEQFF. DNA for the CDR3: TGCAGCGTGGACCCGAACTACAATGAGCAGTTCTTC.